Presented here are 5 T cell receptor beta chains from one specimen sequenced in a study of T-cell memory formation after mild COVID-19. TCRdb reanalysed the 5' RACE reads using MiXCR and keeps one entry per CDR3 protein. Here the sample spans 350,000 to 500,000 distinct CDR3 sequences, roughly 18% being singletons. Material: PBMCs or a T cell subset sorted from them (not recorded which). The receptors here all came from a man in his late teens or twenties who had mild COVID-19 (a few samples of this study predate the infection). Cell type and time point are not known.

This clonotype was counted many times. The gene calls are TRBV6-5 and TRBJ1-2; 7 positions agree with TRBD1. The CDR3 contains 15 residues. From germline, CDR1 is MNHEY and CDR2 SVGAGI. Trimming removed 0 bases from V and 5 bases from J; junction bases left unmatched: 6. CDR3 sequence (DNA): TGTGCCAGCAGTTACTCGTGGACAGGCACTTATGGCTACACCTTC. Translated, it gives CASSYSWTGTYGYTF.

CDR3 nucleotides: TGTGCCAGCAGTTTCAGGTCCTACAGGAACACTGAAGCTTTCTTT. Its protein is CASSFRSYRNTEAFF. This rearrangement joins TRBV28 to TRBJ1-1; D not resolved. The germline CDR1 and CDR2 sequences are MDHEN and SYDVKM. The CDR3 covers 15 residues. Between the trimmed V and J ends, which lost 3 bases and 1 base, there was a span of 12 bases.

The rearrangement uses TRBV7-9 and TRBJ1-3; D gene uncertain. With 5 bases removed from V and 7 bases from J, the gap between germline ends came to 9 bases. This CDR3 is 12 amino acids long. CDR1 is SEHNR and CDR2 is FQNEAQ in the germline V gene (reference sequence). The CDR3 DNA sequence: TGTGCCAGCAGCCGAATGAGCAACACCATATATTTT. Encoded protein: CASSRMSNTIYF.

The table lists this clonotype with many counts. The rearrangement joins TRBV5-1 to TRBJ2-2, with TRBD2 identical over 7 bases. CDR1 and CDR2 from the germline V gene are SGHRS and YFSETQ. Unmatched junction bases numbered 4, after V lost 4 bases and J lost 7 bases. This CDR3 region has 13 residues. CDR3 protein: CASSGLDFGELFF. The CDR3, as DNA: TGCGCCAGCAGCGGACTAGATTTCGGGGAGCTGTTTTTT.

This clonotype has only a few counts. The rearrangement joins TRBV7-2 to TRBJ1-2; weak D call: TRBD1 (5 bases). Trimming left V 5 bases short and J 4 bases short, with 11 bases between. The CDR3 length is 13 residues. Germline CDR1 and CDR2: SGHTA and FQGNSA. CDR3 nucleotide sequence: TGTGCCAGCAGCCGGGACGGTGTCTATGGCTACACCTTC. Translating gives CASSRDGVYGYTF.